This TCR beta chain was identified in a study of regulatory T cells in long-lasting Graves disease. Study observations and caveats: Persistent Graves' patients showed a TCR diversity that was lower than that of newly diagnosed ones.

The CDR3 is 14 amino acids. Trimming took 5 bases from V and 5 from J; bases not matched to a gene: 7. Germline-derived CDR1 and CDR2 are MDHEN and SYDVKM. This clonotype was counted ten times or more. Its antigen remains unidentified. Library construction for TCR beta used iRepertoire HTBI primers and Arm-PCR of CDR3 regions. Authors' data handling: Spanning all samples, the identified segments comprised approximately 60 TRBV and around 15 TRBJ. TCRdb reprocessed the multiplex PCR reads via MiXCR and lists one record per CDR3 protein. These V and J calls originate from TCRdb's pipeline instead of the authors' own analysis. Here the sample spans about 500,000 distinct CDR3 sequences, around 13% being singletons. Documented time point: newly diagnosed GD, antithyroid drugs for less than 3 months. With RNA extracted from PBMCs as input, the TCR library was made. The same sample was also studied in work on T cells in Graves' hyperthyroidism and ophthalmopathy. This second study notes: In the blood, most expanded thyroid clonotypes above 0.001 appeared as well.

This sequence was found in a woman younger than 45 with Graves disease. The chain carries TRBV28 and TRBJ1-2; 8 bases fit TRBD1. The sample in question was peripheral blood mononuclear cells (PBMCs), obtained at new diagnosis, from a patient treated with antithyroid drugs. The CDR3 spells CASSPRTGLYGYTF. The CDR3 DNA reads TGTGCCAGCAGTCCCCGGACAGGGCTTTATGGCTACACCTTC.